The 30 T cell receptor beta chains in this list originate from one sample, sequenced in a study of blood T cells in healthy people across ages. The authors ran a second PCR of about 7 to 12 cycles using a sample-barcoded 5' primer and a J-beta primer mix. TCRdb independently ran MiXCR on the 5' RACE reads; one entry per CDR3 protein. This table holds some 1,000,000 distinct CDR3 sequences, around 27% found once. These data were also reused for a study on T cells of mothers and their children.

The sample was blood. The receptors were sampled from a girl aged 2 to 9 in good health.

This clonotype has more than one count but fewer than ten. The CDR3 nucleotides read TGTGCCAGCAGCCAAGTTTCTAACACTGAAGCTTTCTTT. Translated, it gives CASSQVSNTEAFF. V and J are TRBV3-1 and TRBJ1-1; no firm D call. This CDR3 comprises 13 residues. Germline-derived CDR1 and CDR2 are LGHDT and YNNKEL (reference sequence). V shed 1 base and J shed 2 bases, with 5 bases lying between them.

V usage is TRBV11-2 and J usage is TRBJ2-7; the match to TRBD2 covers 7 bases. Germline V gene sequence: CDR1 SGHAT, CDR2 FQNNGV. V trimming: 7 bases; J trimming: 6 bases; junction bases outside the gene matches: 6. The CDR3 sequence is 12 residues long. The CDR3 nucleotides read TGTGCCAGCAACCCTGCTAGCGGCGAGCAGTACTTC. It specifies CASNPASGEQYF. The whole variable domain, remainder taken from reference TRBV11-2 and TRBJ2-7, is EAGVAQSPRYKIIEKRQSVAFWCNPISGHATLYWYQQILGQGPKLLIQFQNNGVVDDSQLPKDRFSAERLKGVDSTLKIQPAKLEDSAVYLCASNPASGEQYFGPGTRLTVT.

The chain employs TRBV20-1 and TRBJ2-5; D unclear. CDR3 length: 13 amino acids. V lost 3 bases and J lost 0, with 8 bases in between. In germline, CDR1 is DFQATT, CDR2 SNEGSKA (reference sequence). The CDR3 loop reads CSASPLNQETQYF. The CDR3 bases are TGCAGTGCTAGCCCCCTCAACCAAGAGACCCAGTACTTC.

This clonotype was recorded a few times. In nucleotides, the CDR3 is TGCAGTGCTAGACTGGTAACCGGGGAGCTGTTTTTT. Translated: CSARLVTGELFF. The chain uses TRBV20-1 and TRBJ2-2; D ambiguous. The V gene's germline CDR1 is DFQATT and CDR2 SNEGSKA (reference sequence). CDR3 length: 12 amino acids. V was cut by 2 bases and J by 5 bases, with 6 bases left in between.

This clonotype was counted a few times. The J gene is TRBJ1-2, the V gene TRBV10-3, with 8 bases matching TRBD1. The germline V gene encodes CDR1 ENHRY and CDR2 SYGVKD. The CDR3 totals 14 residues. V trimming: 4 bases; J trimming: 6 bases; junction bases outside the gene matches: 7. The CDR3 nucleotides read TGTGCCATCAGTGGCCCCCAGACAGGGGATGGCTACACCTTC. Protein sequence: CAISGPQTGDGYTF.

The rearrangement uses TRBV12-3 or TRBV12-4 and TRBJ1-5; tentatively, D is TRBD1 (6 bases). The germline V and J ends were trimmed by 4 bases and 8 bases, with 9 bases remaining between them. The CDR3 loop spans 12 amino acids. CDR3 loop: CASSSPGEPQHF. The CDR3 DNA reads TGTGCCAGCAGTTCCCCAGGGGAGCCCCAGCATTTT.

This clonotype was seen more than once but under ten times. The gene calls are TRBV29-1 and TRBJ2-5, with D unresolved. The J call may be wrong; the DNA end is better matched by TRBJ2-1. Germline V gene sequence: CDR1 SQVTM, CDR2 ANQGSEA. The CDR3 has 16 amino acids. The CDR3 bases are TGCAGCGTTGAAGATCCGCTTCAACAGTTCCTCAATGAGCAGTTCTTC. Translating gives CSVEDPLQQFLNEQFF.

The table lists this clonotype with a few counts. The germline gene is not matched at one end of the junction; a read error may be the cause. The chain uses TRBV12-3 or TRBV12-4 and TRBJ2-5; 9 bases align to TRBD1. The CDR3 is 14 amino acids. The CDR3 spells CASSSGQGLETQHF. The CDR3 DNA is TGTGCCAGCAGTTCGGGACAGGGATTGGAGACCCAGCACTTC.

This clonotype turned up a few times. The chain carries TRBV9 and TRBJ1-1; unclear D gene. The V gene's germline CDR1 is SGDLS and CDR2 YYNGEE. The CDR3 is made up of 17 amino acids. Trimming stripped 0 bases from V and 5 bases from J, with 20 bases between. The CDR3 loop is CASSVAPIDGDGTEAFF. The CDR3, as DNA: TGTGCCAGCAGCGTAGCCCCCATTGACGGGGATGGGACTGAAGCTTTCTTT.

A remark on this clonotype: Compared with germline, one end of the junction differs, possibly owing to a read error. Here the CDR3 reads CASSYMQGQETQHF. CDR3 bases: TGTGCCAGCAGCTACATGCAGGGACAAGAGACCCAGCACTTC. The chain couples TRBV7-9 to TRBJ2-5, with D perhaps matching TRBD1 (6 bases). Looked up from germline, CDR1 is SEHNR and CDR2 is FQNEAQ (reference sequence). The CDR3 consists of 14 residues. The full variable domain, in which reference TRBV7-9 and TRBJ2-5 provide the parts outside the CDR3, is DTGVSQNPRHKITKRGQNVTFRCDPISEHNRLYWYRQTLGQGPEFLTYFQNEAQLEKSRLLSDRFSAERPKGSFSTLEIQRTEQGDSAMYLCASSYMQGQETQHFGPGTRLLVL.

The J gene is TRBJ1-5, the V gene TRBV7-2; tentatively, D is TRBD1 (5 bases). The germline V and J ends were trimmed by 5 bases and 0 bases, with 11 bases remaining between them. Germline V gene data show CDR1 as SGHTA and CDR2 as FQGNSA. The length of the CDR3 is 15 residues. The CDR3 protein is CASSPGGYSNQPQHF. The CDR3 region has the DNA TGTGCCAGCAGCCCCGGGGGGTATAGCAATCAGCCCCAGCATTTT.

Details on this clonotype: A read error may produce the germline difference seen at one junction end. The rearrangement links TRBV7-3 to TRBJ2-5; TRBD2 is a possible D gene (6 bases). The closer fit of TRBJ2-1 to the DNA end suggests the J call may be wrong. CDR3 size: 14 residues. Germline CDR1 reads SGHTA; CDR2 reads FQGTGA. The CDR3 DNA reads TGTGCCAGCAGCCTGGAGGGAAGGGTCAATCAGCAGTTCTTC. This sequence encodes CASSLEGRVNQQFF.

This clonotype was found a few times. This may come from a read error, since a much larger clone is one base off. The genes are TRBV6-2 or TRBV6-3 and TRBJ2-6; D ambiguous. Germline V gives CDR1 MNHEY, CDR2 SVGEGT. There are 14 residues in the CDR3. The CDR3, as DNA: TGTGCCGGCAGTCCGGGCCCTGGGGCCAACGTCCTGACTTTC. Translation gives CAGSPGPGANVLTF.

The rearrangement joins TRBV7-2 to TRBJ2-5; 9 bases align to TRBD1. Germline V lookup: CDR1 SGHTA, CDR2 FQGNSA. This CDR3 contains 15 residues. The J segment lost 5 bases and the V segment lost 3 bases, leaving 7 bases of the junction unmatched. The DNA of the CDR3 is TGTGCCAGCAGCTTTCTGACAGGGGGGCGGGAGACCCAGTACTTC. This gives the protein CASSFLTGGRETQYF. The entire variable domain, with the rest obtained from reference TRBV7-2 and TRBJ2-5, is as follows: GAGVSQSPSNKVTEKGKDVELRCDPISGHTALYWYRQSLGQGLEFLIYFQGNSAPDKSGLPSDRFSAERTGGSVSTLTIQRTQQEDSAVYLCASSFLTGGRETQYFGPGTRLLVL.

This clonotype was seen more than once but under ten times. The rearrangement joins TRBV13 to TRBJ2-5; D is unresolved. The J call may not be correct, given that the DNA end is closer to TRBJ2-1. CDR1 is PRHDT and CDR2 is FYEKMQ in the germline V gene (reference sequence). The CDR3 consists of 11 residues. The CDR3 coding sequence is TGTGCCAGCAGCCCCGACGGGCCACAGTTCTTC. Its translation: CASSPDGPQFF.

This chain uses TRBV6-5 with TRBJ2-2; 10 positions match TRBD2. CDR3 length: 18 amino acids. From germline, CDR1 is MNHEY and CDR2 SVGAGI. Unmatched junction bases numbered 13, after V lost 4 bases and J lost 5 bases. CDR3 protein: CASSFFAGAGGPTGELFF. In nucleotides, the CDR3 is TGTGCCAGCAGTTTTTTCGCGGGAGCGGGGGGGCCTACCGGGGAGCTGTTTTTT.

The J gene is TRBJ1-1, the V gene TRBV29-1; no reliable D call. The CDR3 sequence is 12 residues long. CDR1 and CDR2 from the germline V gene are SQVTM and ANQGSEA. The V end lost 1 base, the J end lost 7 bases, and 10 bases lay between the germline ends. DNA of the CDR3: TGCAGCGTTGAAGGTGACACCAGTGAAGCTTTCTTT. As protein: CSVEGDTSEAFF.

The chain couples TRBV20-1 to TRBJ1-1, with 7 nucleotides matching TRBD1. Germline values: CDR1 DFQATT, CDR2 SNEGSKA (reference sequence). The CDR3 has 14 amino acids. V shed 3 bases and J 5 bases; nucleotides not matched to a gene: 9. The CDR3 DNA is TGCAGTGCTAGGGACCTTGAGGGGGCAACTGAAGCTTTCTTT. It translates to CSARDLEGATEAFF.

As to this clonotype: The limits of the CDR3 on the DNA are not certain, so only TCRdb's listed CDR3 is given. This chain joins TRBV29-1 and TRBJ2-7; TRBD1, the table's D call, lacks a check against the DNA. The CDR3 region is 13 residues in length, termini included. The germline CDR1 and CDR2 sequences are SQVTM and ANQGSEA. The CDR3 region is CSVLGSWGQGIFF.

This clonotype showed up just a few times. The junction departs from germline at one end; a sequencing error may be responsible. The chain is built from TRBV2 and TRBJ1-5; D is unclear. This CDR3 contains 18 residues. Germline V gene data show CDR1 as SNHLY and CDR2 as FYNNEI. The CDR3 here is CAGSEAPLGLSSNQPQHF. The CDR3, as DNA: TGTGCCGGCAGTGAAGCCCCACTGGGGTTGTCTAGCAATCAGCCCCAGCATTTT.

This clonotype occurred a few times. The CDR3 does not close with the conserved phenylalanine or tryptophan, likely indicating a read error. The rearrangement joins TRBV7-2 to TRBJ2-7; a weak D match, TRBD2 (6 bases). The germline CDR1 and CDR2 sequences are SGHTA and FQGNSA. This CDR3 has 19 amino acids. The V and J ends lost 2 bases and 0 bases respectively, with 23 bases between them. The CDR3 here is CASSLKTAIGTGLSYEQYL. CDR3 nucleotide sequence: TGTGCCAGCAGCTTAAAGACAGCCATCGGGACTGGTCTCTCCTACGAGCAGTACCTC.

The rearrangement joins TRBV18 to TRBJ1-3; D may be TRBD1 (6 bases). The V end lost 3 bases, the J end lost 0 bases, and 12 bases lay between the germline ends. Germline loops: CDR1 KGHSH, CDR2 LQKENI. CDR3 length: 16 residues. CDR3 bases: TGTGCCAGCTCACCTTCCCAGGGGACCTCTGGAAACACCATATATTTT. The encoded protein is CASSPSQGTSGNTIYF.

This clonotype showed up just a few times. J is TRBJ1-2 and V is TRBV20-1; D is unresolved. Germline V lookup: CDR1 DFQATT, CDR2 SNEGSKA (reference sequence). CDR3 length equals 13 residues. V was trimmed by 0 bases and J by 8 bases, leaving 13 bases between them. The CDR3 DNA is TGCAGTGCTAGAGAGGAGGGTGGCTTAGGCTACACCTTC. Translation gives CSAREEGGLGYTF.

This clonotype was observed a few times. CDR3 sequence: CASITGTTMYNEQFF. CDR3 bases: TGTGCCAGCATTACCGGGACTACGATGTACAATGAGCAGTTCTTC. The chain combines TRBV28 with TRBJ2-1; 7 nucleotides agree with TRBD2. The CDR3 runs to 15 residues. The trim removed 7 bases at V and 4 bases at J, leaving 10 bases unmatched. Per the germline V gene, CDR1 is MDHEN and CDR2 is SYDVKM.

This clonotype turned up a few times. The J gene is TRBJ1-3, the V gene TRBV6-5, with D hard to call. Germline CDR1 MNHEY, CDR2 SVGAGI. Trimming took 2 bases from V and 4 from J, leaving 9 bases between them. The CDR3 runs to 14 residues. The CDR3 DNA sequence: TGTGCCAGCAGTTACGGGCCGGCCGGAAACACCATATATTTT. Translation gives CASSYGPAGNTIYF.

The chain combines TRBV7-9 with TRBJ2-4; TRBD2 aligns across 13 bases. Germline values: CDR1 SEHNR, CDR2 FQNEAQ (reference sequence). The V gene end was trimmed by 2 bases and the J gene end by 16 bases; junction bases not matched to a gene: 11. The CDR3 is 15 amino acids. The CDR3 loop reads CASSLIGLAGEVEYF. The CDR3 bases are TGTGCCAGCAGCTTAATCGGACTAGCGGGAGAGGTAGAATACTTC.

In this sample, this clonotype turned up a few times. The genes are TRBV14 and TRBJ2-7; no firm D call. This CDR3 contains 13 residues. Deletions cut 1 base from V and 5 bases from J, with 9 bases between. Germline CDR1 and CDR2: SGHDN and FVKESK. CDR3 nucleotides: TGTGCCAGCAGCCAAGTTAAGTGGGACGAGCAGTACTTC. This gives the protein CASSQVKWDEQYF.

This chain uses TRBV7-9 with TRBJ2-3; the match to TRBD2 covers 11 bases. This CDR3 spans 17 amino acids. V lost 6 bases to trimming and J lost 0 bases; unmatched junction nucleotides: 8. The germline V gene has CDR1 SEHNR and CDR2 FQNEAQ (reference sequence). The CDR3 sequence: CASSSLAGAGSTDTQYF. DNA for the CDR3: TGTGCCAGCAGTTCACTAGCGGGGGCTGGGAGCACAGATACGCAGTATTTT.

This clonotype was picked up a small number of times. The rearrangement uses TRBV29-1 and TRBJ1-1; 7 bases align to TRBD1. CDR1 and CDR2 from the germline V gene are SQVTM and ANQGSEA. This CDR3 contains 11 residues. With 7 bases clipped from V and 4 bases from J, the junction kept 3 bases outside the gene matches. The CDR3 DNA follows: TGCAGCGGTGACAGGGTCACTGAAGCTTTCTTT. As protein: CSGDRVTEAFF.

This clonotype showed up just a few times. DNA of the CDR3: TGTGCCAGCAGTCCCACCCGGGGGGCCACCTACGAGCAGTACTTC. Its translation is CASSPTRGATYEQYF. The rearrangement joins TRBV7-8 to TRBJ2-5; a possible D gene is TRBD2 (7 bases). The J call is doubtful: the DNA matches TRBJ2-7 better. The CDR3 has 15 amino acids. The germline gives CDR1 SGHVS, CDR2 FQNEAQ.